This TCR beta chain emerged from a study of CD8 T cells in ankylosing spondylitis. MiXCR, applied by TCRdb to the 5' RACE reads, yields one record per CDR3 protein. The sample shows 200,000 to 300,000 distinct CDR3 sequences, about 11% of them seen only once. This clonotype has only a few counts. CDR3 length equals 12 residues. The germline V gene encodes CDR1 SGHTA and CDR2 FQGTGA. Trimming took 9 bases from V and 5 from J; bases not matched to a gene: 5. Sequencing input: blood, either unsorted or a sorted T cell fraction (not recorded which). The clonotype was recovered from a male donor with ankylosing spondylitis or in good health (not recorded which). The chain recombines TRBV7-3 with TRBJ2-3, with 7 bases aligning to TRBD2. The CDR3 coding sequence is TGTGCCAGTGGACTAGTAGGAGATACGCAGTATTTT. This codes for CASGLVGDTQYF.